This paragraph covers one T cell receptor (beta chain) sequence. This clone may be a read error of a much larger clone one base away. The germline V gene encodes CDR1 LNHDA and CDR2 SQIVND (reference sequence). V lost 4 bases, J lost 5 bases, and 12 bases lay in between. The CDR3 length is 14 residues. Tregs were sorted as CD4+CD25+CD127-/low cells. Semi-nested PCR with Nested Universal Primer A followed constant-region reverse priming of full-length variable regions. TCRdb fed the 5' RACE reads into MiXCR, producing one record per CDR3 protein. This table holds about 9,800 distinct CDR3 sequences, more than 20% found once.

The J gene is TRBJ1-3, the V gene TRBV19; D is unresolved. The sample was Tregs sorted from blood. The clonotype comes from a female donor with breast cancer. Here the CDR3 reads CASSTPRARNTIYF. CDR3 sequence (DNA): TGTGCCAGTAGTACCCCCCGGGCTCGAAACACCATATATTTT.